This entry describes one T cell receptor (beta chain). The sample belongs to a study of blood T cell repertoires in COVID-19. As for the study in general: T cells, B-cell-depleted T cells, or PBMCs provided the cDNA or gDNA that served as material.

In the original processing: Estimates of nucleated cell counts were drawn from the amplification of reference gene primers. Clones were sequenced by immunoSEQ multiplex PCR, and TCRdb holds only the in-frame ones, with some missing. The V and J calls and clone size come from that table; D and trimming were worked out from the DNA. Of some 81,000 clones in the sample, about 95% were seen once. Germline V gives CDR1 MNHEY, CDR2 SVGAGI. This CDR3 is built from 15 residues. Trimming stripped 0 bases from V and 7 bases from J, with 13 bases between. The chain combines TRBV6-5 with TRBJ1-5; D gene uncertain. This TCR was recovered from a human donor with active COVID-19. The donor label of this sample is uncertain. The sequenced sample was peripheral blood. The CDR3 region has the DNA TGTGCCAGCAGTTACTCCGGTCGGGGAGGCCAGCCCCAGCATTTT. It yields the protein CASSYSGRGGQPQHF.